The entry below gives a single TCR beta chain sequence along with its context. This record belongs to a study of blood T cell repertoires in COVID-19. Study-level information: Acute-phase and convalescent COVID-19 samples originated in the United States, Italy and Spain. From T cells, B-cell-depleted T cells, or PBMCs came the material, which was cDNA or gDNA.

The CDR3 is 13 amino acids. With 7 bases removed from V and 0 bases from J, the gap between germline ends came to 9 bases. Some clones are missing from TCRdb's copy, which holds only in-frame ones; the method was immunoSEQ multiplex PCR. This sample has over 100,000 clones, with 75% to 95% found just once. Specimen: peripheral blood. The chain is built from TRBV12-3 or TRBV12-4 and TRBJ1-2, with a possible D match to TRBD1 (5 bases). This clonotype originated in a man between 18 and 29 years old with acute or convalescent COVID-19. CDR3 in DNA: TGTGCCAGCACGATGACAGCTAACTATGGCTACACCTTC. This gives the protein CASTMTANYGYTF.